This TCR beta chain was sequenced in a study of somatic mutations in cytotoxic T cells in rheumatoid arthritis. Study-level information: Patient blood, about 27 ml in EDTA, was obtained immediately after diagnosis and prior to the start of any treatment. Notes on the study in general: Statistically, CD8+ T-cell clonality was not significantly distinct between individuals with rheumatoid arthritis and age-matched healthy controls. No age-related increase in CD8+ clonality was seen in healthy controls, but one was seen in rheumatoid arthritis patients.

The table came from immunoSEQ multiplex PCR; TCRdb's copy has only in-frame clones and leaves some out. The sample has about 2,000 clones; 75% to 90% are singletons. A note on this clone: Its antigen is unknown.

Sample: CD8+ T cells sorted from blood. The TCR comes from a man in his sixties with rheumatoid arthritis.

The DNA of the CDR3 is TGTGCCAGTAGTATTGGCAATGAAAAACTGTTTTTT. Protein sequence: CASSIGNEKLFF. V and J are TRBV19 and TRBJ1-4; the D is unclear. CDR1 is LNHDA, CDR2 SQIVND, per germline (reference sequence). The V and J ends lost 3 bases and 5 bases respectively, with 4 bases between them. This CDR3 is built from 12 residues. The full variable domain, in which reference TRBV19 and TRBJ1-4 provide the parts outside the CDR3, is DGGITQSPKYLFRKEGQNVTLSCEQNLNHDAMYWYRQDPGQGLRLIYYSQIVNDFQKGDIAEGYSVSREKKESFPLTVTSAQKNPTAFYLCASSIGNEKLFFGSGTQLSVL.